The rows below give T cell receptor beta chains drawn from one sample of a study of shared clonotypes between healthy human individuals. The data were produced by immunoSEQ multiplex PCR, yet TCRdb's version contains in-frame clones alone and is incomplete. Among over a million clones, around 97% were seen once, and the ten largest hold approximately 1%. The sample taken for sequencing was naive CD4+ T cells sorted from blood. All receptors come from a man aged 25-45 years in good health. Each CDR3 is given with its conserved first and last residue. The order of the fields is V gene, CDR3 protein.

TRBV6-1 CASSGLHGSDTEAFF
TRBV18 CASSPPTSGRSDNEQFF
TRBV7-2 CASSLVRGPSYEQYF
TRBV18 CASSPRSGRASNEQFF
TRBV2 CASRQDRGPYNEQFF
TRBV6-5 CASSPRRVNQPQHF
TRBV5-1 CASSFDSPNTGELFF
TRBV6-1 CASSESWAATDTQYF
TRBV5-4 CASSSASSPYEQYF
TRBV7-9 CASSFHRDGYNEQFF
TRBV6-6 CASSPGRGEHGYTF
TRBV18 CASSPKTEHEQYF
TRBV5-1 CASSNYTNTGELFF
TRBV6-5 CASSWDKNTEAFF
TRBV2 CASSDEGAGGYTF
TRBV4-2 CASSPPGPGNTIYF
TRBV14 CASSQYPGQTNTGELFF
TRBV5-4 CASSLKGGNTIYF
TRBV14 CASRLTASGNTIYF
TRBV6-5 CASRAPGQGPPGYTF
TRBV7-9 CASSLDRGIIYEQYF
TRBV6-1 CASSNSNQPQHF
TRBV5-1 CASSILSGGDYEQYF
TRBV29-1 CSVERTGSTDTQYF
TRBV6-5 CASSAPGGGNQPQHF
TRBV11-1 CASSPDGQDGYTF